The 16 T cell receptor beta chains below were found in one sample sequenced in a study of blood T cell repertoires in COVID-19. TCRdb's copy holds only in-frame clones and misses some; the assay was immunoSEQ multiplex PCR. Of some 190,000 clones listed, around 88% are singletons. The sequenced sample was PBMCs or T cells enriched from blood (not recorded which). Receptors were obtained from a man between 40 and 49 years old with acute COVID-19.

This chain uses TRBV30 with TRBJ1-5; a possible D gene is TRBD1 (5 bases). The germline V and J ends were trimmed by 0 bases and 7 bases, with 10 bases remaining between them. CDR3 size: 13 residues. Germline-derived CDR1 and CDR2 are GTSNPN and SVGIG (reference sequence). The CDR3 coding sequence is TGTGCCTGGAGTGTAAGGAGGGACCAGCCCCAGCATTTT. Translated, it gives CAWSVRRDQPQHF.

The V call is TRBV19, the J call TRBJ2-1; 11 positions match TRBD2. The CDR3 has 14 amino acids. V shed 4 bases and J 7 bases; nucleotides not matched to a gene: 3. Germline V gene data show CDR1 as LNHDA and CDR2 as SQIVND (reference sequence). The CDR3 protein is CASSTSGRTNEQFF. CDR3 nucleotides: TGTGCCAGTAGTACTAGCGGGAGGACTAATGAGCAGTTCTTC.

In this sample, this clone turned up once. In the same sample, other DNA sequences code for this CDR3. The J gene is TRBJ2-5, the V gene TRBV18, with D unclear. The CDR3 is 11 amino acids. Germline CDR1 and CDR2: KGHSH and LQKENI. The V gene lost 2 bases and the J gene lost 5 bases, with 3 bases spanning the gap. The CDR3: CASSPGETQYF. CDR3 sequence (DNA): TGTGCCAGCTCACCAGGCGAGACCCAGTACTTC.

V and J are TRBV29-1 and TRBJ1-5; D not resolved. The CDR3 runs 13 residues. Trimming cost V 4 bases and J 5 bases, with 12 bases left between them. Germline assignment: CDR1 SQVTM and CDR2 ANQGSEA. CDR3 sequence reads: CSVGGNGDQPQHF. The CDR3 coding sequence is TGCAGCGTTGGGGGAAACGGGGATCAGCCCCAGCATTTT. Variable domain in full (rest from reference TRBV29-1 and TRBJ1-5): SAVISQKPSRDICQRGTSLTIQCQVDSQVTMMFWYRQQPGQSLTLIATANQGSEATYESGFVIDKFPISRPNLTFSTLTVSNMSPEDSSIYLCSVGGNGDQPQHFGDGTRLSIL.

In its sample, this clone was seen a few times. The J gene is TRBJ1-4, the V gene TRBV19; TRBD1 aligns across 8 bases. V lost 6 bases, J lost 6 bases, and 9 bases stayed unmatched. The CDR3 runs to 15 residues. Germline V gives CDR1 LNHDA, CDR2 SQIVND (reference sequence). CDR3 sequence (DNA): TGTGCCAGTAGCCCAGGGGGCTGGGTGGATGAAAAACTGTTTTTT. This sequence encodes CASSPGGWVDEKLFF.

The V gene is TRBV6-1, the J gene TRBJ1-2; perhaps TRBD1 as D (5 bases). With 1 base removed from V and 5 bases from J, the gap between germline ends came to 8 bases. In germline, CDR1 is MNHNS, CDR2 SASEGT. The CDR3 is 13 residues long. The chain's CDR3 is CASSEERGYGYTF. The CDR3 DNA reads TGTGCCAGCAGTGAAGAGCGGGGGTATGGCTACACCTTC.

The chain links TRBV11-3 to TRBJ2-7; D might be TRBD1 (5 bases). Germline V gene lookup returns CDR1 SGHNT and CDR2 YENEEA. V was trimmed by 0 bases and J by 2 bases, leaving 11 bases between them. The CDR3 runs 15 residues. The CDR3 here is CASSLDRGATYEQYF. The CDR3 DNA is TGTGCCAGCAGCTTAGATAGGGGCGCAACCTACGAGCAGTACTTC. The variable domain in full, completed from reference TRBV11-3 and TRBJ2-7, reads EAGVVQSPRYKIIEKKQPVAFWCNPISGHNTLYWYLQNLGQGPELLIRYENEEAVDDSQLPKDRFSAERLKGVDSTLKIQPAELGDSAVYLCASSLDRGATYEQYFGPGTRLTVT.

The DNA of the CDR3 is TGTGCCAGCAGTATACTTCCGAGCGGGAGTAGGGATGAGCAGTTCTTC. Translating gives CASSILPSGSRDEQFF. The J gene is TRBJ2-1, the V gene TRBV28, with 8 bases fitting TRBD2. The CDR3 extends over 16 amino acids. With 5 bases clipped from V and 8 bases from J, the junction kept 14 bases outside the gene matches. Germline-derived CDR1 and CDR2 are MDHEN and SYDVKM.

The chain combines TRBV18 with TRBJ1-1, with D unclear. The V gene's germline CDR1 is KGHSH and CDR2 LQKENI. This CDR3 has 13 residues. V gave up 2 bases and J gave up 3 bases, with 7 bases separating them. CDR3 amino acids: CASSPGEDTEAFF. The DNA for the CDR3 is TGTGCCAGCTCACCAGGGGAGGACACTGAAGCTTTCTTT.

The V gene is TRBV9, the J gene TRBJ1-5; D uncertain. CDR1 is SGDLS, CDR2 YYNGEE, per germline. This CDR3 has 15 amino acids. V lost 0 bases, J lost 3 bases, and 10 bases lay in between. CDR3 sequence (DNA): TGTGCCAGCAGCGTAGAAGGCACAGACAATCAGCCCCAGCATTTT. Its protein product is CASSVEGTDNQPQHF. Together with reference TRBV9 and TRBJ1-5, the CDR3 gives the full variable domain: DSGVTQTPKHLITATGQRVTLRCSPRSGDLSVYWYQQSLDQGLQFLIQYYNGEERAKGNILERFSAQQFPDLHSELNLSSLELGDSALYFCASSVEGTDNQPQHFGDGTRLSIL.

The rearrangement links TRBV4-3 to TRBJ1-4, with 7 positions matching TRBD1. Germline V CDR1 and CDR2: LGHNA, YSLEER. The CDR3 consists of 15 residues. V was clipped by 1 base and J by 6 bases; unmatched bases: 5. Written as DNA, the CDR3 is TGCGCCAGCAGCCAAGGAGACAGGGAGTATGAAAAACTGTTTTTT. It is translated as CASSQGDREYEKLFF.

The chain joins TRBV6-1 to TRBJ1-1, with D possibly TRBD1 on 5 matching bases. CDR1 MNHNS and CDR2 SASEGT come from the germline V gene. V was cut by 2 bases and J by 8 bases, with 9 bases left in between. This CDR3 spans 12 amino acids. The CDR3 here is CASSEIRTEAFF. The CDR3 DNA is TGTGCCAGCAGTGAAATTAGGACAGAAGCTTTCTTT.

This clone was picked up a small number of times. The V and J genes are TRBV12-3 or TRBV12-4 and TRBJ1-5; D unclear. The CDR3 runs to 12 residues. V dropped 3 bases and J dropped 6 bases, with 6 bases sitting between them. The CDR3 region is CASSFVLQPQHF. The DNA of the CDR3 is TGTGCCAGCAGTTTCGTCCTTCAGCCCCAGCATTTT.

This clone was counted between two and nine times. This rearrangement joins TRBV6-5 to TRBJ1-1; D uncertain. CDR1 is MNHEY and CDR2 is SVGAGI in the germline V gene. Trimming took off 6 bases at V and 4 bases at J, with 6 bases between the two ends. The CDR3 extends over 11 amino acids. CDR3 coding DNA: TGTGCCAGCAGAGCAACCACTGAAGCTTTCTTT. It is translated as CASRATTEAFF.

The CDR3 DNA is TGTGCCACCCAGGACAGACAGAGTGAGCCCCAGCATTTT. It specifies CATQDRQSEPQHF. The rearrangement joins TRBV28 to TRBJ1-5; tentative D call: TRBD1 (6 bases). The CDR3 extends over 13 amino acids. The V gene lost 10 bases and the J gene lost 8 bases, with 18 bases spanning the gap. CDR1 and CDR2 from the germline V gene are MDHEN and SYDVKM.

This sequence joins TRBV9 and TRBJ2-3, with TRBD1 matching 9 bases. Looked up from germline, CDR1 is SGDLS and CDR2 is YYNGEE. This CDR3 spans 15 amino acids. Trimming removed 4 bases from V and 2 bases from J; junction bases left unmatched: 5. This CDR3 is CASSPGQGNTDTQYF. The CDR3 nucleotides are TGTGCCAGCAGCCCCGGACAGGGGAACACAGATACGCAGTATTTT. The full variable domain, in which reference TRBV9 and TRBJ2-3 provide the parts outside the CDR3, is DSGVTQTPKHLITATGQRVTLRCSPRSGDLSVYWYQQSLDQGLQFLIQYYNGEERAKGNILERFSAQQFPDLHSELNLSSLELGDSALYFCASSPGQGNTDTQYFGPGTRLTVL.